This T cell receptor (beta chain) was captured by sequencing in a study of spatial heterogeneity in lung cancer. TCRdb re-called the 5' RACE reads through MiXCR, storing one row per CDR3 protein. The sample has some 80,000 distinct CDR3 sequences, under 8.5% seen once. V was trimmed by 1 base and J by 5 bases, leaving 12 bases between them. Germline CDR1 and CDR2: KGHSH and LQKENI. There are 15 residues in the CDR3. Indicated time point: sample taken at primary tumor resection. The specimen was PBMCs, collected at surgery. The genes are TRBV18 and TRBJ2-1; D is possibly TRBD2 (8 bases). This sequence originates from a male donor with early-stage non-small cell lung cancer. The CDR3 nucleotides are TGTGCCAGCTCACCACTTAGCGGGACAGACAATGAGCAGTTCTTC. Its translation is CASSPLSGTDNEQFF.